This T cell receptor beta chain comes out of a study of cytomegalovirus exposure and HLA in healthy donors. Profiling relied on immunoSEQ multiplex PCR, and the TCRdb table lists in-frame clones only, not all of them. There are approximately 53,000 clones in the sample; roughly nine tenths occur only once, and 1.4% lies in the top ten. The CDR3 extends over 14 amino acids. The germline V gene has CDR1 MRHNA and CDR2 SNTAGT. Trimming left V 5 bases short and J 1 base short, with 11 bases between. This chain links TRBV6-4 with TRBJ1-1, with D unclear. The sequence derives from a man between 18 and 29 years old in good health and CMV-seronegative. Sample: PBMCs. This CDR3 is CASSRSLANTEAFF. In DNA, the CDR3 is TGTGCCAGCAGTCGGAGTCTGGCGAACACTGAAGCTTTCTTT.